Following are 18 T cell receptor beta chains from one sample sequenced in a study of CD8 T cells in Susac syndrome. With random hexamers, reverse transcription was performed on about 0.5 to 1 ug of RNA. TCRdb ran MiXCR on the immunoSEQ multiplex PCR reads and lists one entry per CDR3 protein. Altogether 150,000 to 200,000 distinct CDR3 sequences are present, approximately 95% being singletons, with the ten largest covering approximately 0.098%. Sequencing was carried out using CD4+ T cells from PBMCs. These receptors all come from a human donor in good health.

The chain employs TRBV25-1 and TRBJ2-7, with TRBD1 as a possible D gene (5 bases). Germline V gene data show CDR1 as MGHDK and CDR2 as SYGVNS. V was pared by 6 bases and J by 5 bases, with 14 bases between. CDR3 size: 13 residues. Here the CDR3 reads CASRIDRSNEQYV. The CDR3 DNA follows: TGTGCCAGCAGAATTGACAGAAGCAACGAGCAGTACGTC.

The chain employs TRBV24-1 and TRBJ2-3, with 8 positions matching TRBD2. There are 14 residues in the CDR3. After removal of 6 bases from V and 6 bases from J, the junction contained 7 bases not matched to a gene. Germline values: CDR1 KGHDR, CDR2 SFDVKD. The CDR3 region is CATSPSGGGDTQYF. The CDR3 bases are TGTGCCACCAGTCCCAGCGGGGGAGGCGATACGCAGTATTTT.

The chain's CDR3 is CASSQWMDNQPQHF. The CDR3, as DNA: TGTGCCAGCAGCCAATGGATGGATAATCAGCCCCAGCATTTT. The rearrangement uses TRBV14 and TRBJ1-5, with D unclear. V dropped 2 bases and J dropped 4 bases, with 9 bases sitting between them. Germline loops: CDR1 SGHDN, CDR2 FVKESK. CDR3 length: 14 residues.

The V and J genes are TRBV7-2 and TRBJ2-1; 9 bases are a match to TRBD1. The CDR3 is 13 residues long. Germline V CDR1 and CDR2: SGHTA, FQGNSA. Trimming removed 4 bases from V and 10 bases from J; junction bases left unmatched: 5. CDR3 DNA sequence: TGTGCCAGCAGCTACGGGACAGGGCGCGAGCAGTTCTTC. It encodes CASSYGTGREQFF.

The chain has TRBV3-1 and TRBJ2-7; D possibly corresponds to TRBD2 (6 bases). The CDR3 runs 14 residues. V was pared by 1 base and J by 8 bases, with 15 bases between. Germline V gene data show CDR1 as LGHDT and CDR2 as YNNKEL (reference sequence). CDR3 nucleotide sequence: TGTGCCAGCAGCCAAGGGTCGAGCGGGCCTAAGCAGTACTTC. Translated, it gives CASSQGSSGPKQYF.

This chain joins TRBV5-4 and TRBJ2-1, with D unresolved. Trimming stripped 3 bases from V and 9 bases from J, with 13 bases between. The V gene's germline CDR1 is SGHNT and CDR2 YYREEE (reference sequence). The CDR3 extends over 13 amino acids. CDR3 amino acids: CASSSAVSLEQFF. Written as DNA, the CDR3 is TGTGCCAGCAGCTCCGCTGTGTCGCTTGAGCAGTTCTTC.

This rearrangement joins TRBV7-9 to TRBJ2-1; tentatively, D is TRBD2 (7 bases). V lost 2 bases and J lost 0, with 14 bases in between. CDR1 and CDR2 (germline): SEHNR, FQNEAQ (reference sequence). This CDR3 has 17 residues. This CDR3 reads CASSLNPGGPSYNEQFF. CDR3 nucleotide sequence: TGTGCCAGCAGCTTAAACCCCGGGGGGCCCTCCTACAATGAGCAGTTCTTC. Variable domain in full (rest from reference TRBV7-9 and TRBJ2-1): DTGVSQNPRHKITKRGQNVTFRCDPISEHNRLYWYRQTLGQGPEFLTYFQNEAQLEKSRLLSDRFSAERPKGSFSTLEIQRTEQGDSAMYLCASSLNPGGPSYNEQFFGPGTRLTVL.

V is TRBV5-8 and J is TRBJ1-5; TRBD1 is a possible D gene (6 bases). This CDR3 is built from 16 residues. Trimming stripped 4 bases from V and 0 bases from J, with 14 bases between. Germline V gene lookup returns CDR1 SGHTS and CDR2 YDEGEE. The CDR3 DNA reads TGTGCCAGCAGCCGTCGGGACACTATTAGCAATCAGCCCCAGCATTTT. It is translated as CASSRRDTISNQPQHF.

This clonotype was observed a single time. The chain carries TRBV12-3 or TRBV12-4 and TRBJ1-6, with 7 bases that match TRBD1. The CDR3 length is 14 residues. After removal of 5 bases from V and 7 bases from J, the junction contained 5 bases not matched to a gene. Here the CDR3 reads CASSRGQLNSPLHF. Written as DNA, the CDR3 is TGTGCCAGCAGTAGGGGACAGCTAAATTCACCCCTCCACTTT.

The chain uses TRBV5-1 and TRBJ2-7, with D possibly TRBD2 on 6 matching bases. With 4 bases removed from V and 0 bases from J, the gap between germline ends came to 11 bases. Germline V gene sequence: CDR1 SGHRS, CDR2 YFSETQ. This CDR3 is 14 amino acids long. CDR3 protein: CASSPGLLSYEQYV. Here the CDR3 DNA reads TGCGCCAGCAGCCCGGGACTTCTCTCCTACGAGCAGTACGTC.

The J gene is TRBJ1-6, the V gene TRBV14; the D is unclear. CDR3 size: 14 residues. The V end lost 4 bases, the J end lost 10 bases, and 14 bases lay between the germline ends. Germline CDR1 is SGHDN and CDR2 is FVKESK. CDR3 nucleotides: TGTGCCAGCAGCCCGACCCAAGTGGGGTCACCCCTCCACTTT. It codes for CASSPTQVGSPLHF.

J is TRBJ1-1 and V is TRBV12-3 or TRBV12-4; TRBD1 is a possible D gene (5 bases). Trimming cost V 7 bases and J 2 bases, with 17 bases left between them. The CDR3 has 15 residues. In nucleotides, the CDR3 is TGTGCCAGCACCCTGAGCAGGACACGAAACACTGAAGCTTTCTTT. This encodes CASTLSRTRNTEAFF.

The CDR3 DNA reads TGTGCCAGCAGTTTGCTCCGGGACAGGGGACTTAACACTGAAGCTTTCTTT. It is translated as CASSLLRDRGLNTEAFF. The chain joins TRBV28 to TRBJ1-1; 10 bases map to TRBD1. The V and J ends lost 3 bases and 2 bases, in that order; junction bases with no gene match: 9. Germline loops: CDR1 MDHEN, CDR2 SYDVKM. The CDR3 has 17 amino acids.

A remark on this clonotype: Its ends do not fully match the called genes, so a read error is possible. The chain couples TRBV19 to TRBJ2-3; TRBD2 matches 8 bases. This CDR3 spans 14 amino acids. Germline V gives CDR1 LNHDA, CDR2 SQIVND (reference sequence). The DNA of the CDR3 is TGTGCCAGCAGTAGCGGGGCAATGGCAGATACGCAGTATTTT. This codes for CASSSGAMADTQYF.

This clonotype has a single count. This chain uses TRBV12-3 or TRBV12-4 with TRBJ2-5; D is unclear. Trimming removed 7 bases at V and 4 bases at J, with 28 bases between. The CDR3 sequence is 18 residues long. DNA for the CDR3: TGTGCCAGCAACTTCCTCATCTCAACAAACAGAGTCGGAGAGACCCAGTACTTC. This sequence encodes CASNFLISTNRVGETQYF.

The chain carries TRBV7-9 and TRBJ1-1; maybe TRBD1 (5 bases). The CDR3 is 13 amino acids. Trimming shortened V by 4 bases and J by 5 bases, and 11 bases separated the two germline ends. Germline CDR1 reads SEHNR; CDR2 reads FQNEAQ (reference sequence). The CDR3 region is CASSSRVSTEAFF. The DNA for the CDR3 is TGTGCCAGCAGCTCCAGGGTTAGTACTGAAGCTTTCTTT.

This CDR3 reads CAWEWNYGYTF. Written as DNA, the CDR3 is TGTGCCTGGGAATGGAACTATGGCTACACCTTC. The chain combines TRBV30 with TRBJ1-2; D is ambiguous. The CDR3 runs 11 residues. Germline V gene data show CDR1 as GTSNPN and CDR2 as SVGIG (reference sequence). V gave up 5 bases and J gave up 2 bases, with 6 bases separating them.

The CDR3 here is CSAPGGGNYGYTF. CDR3 DNA: TGCAGTGCCCCAGGGGGGGGGAACTATGGCTACACCTTC. J is TRBJ1-2 and V is TRBV20-1; TRBD1 matches 7 bases. The V gene end was trimmed by 6 bases and the J gene end by 2 bases; junction bases not matched to a gene: 6. The CDR3 has 13 amino acids. Germline V lookup: CDR1 DFQATT, CDR2 SNEGSKA (reference sequence).